This TCR beta chain was retrieved from a study of shared clonotypes between healthy human individuals. Each sample came from a Caucasian adult donor living in Nashville, Tennessee. Germline CDR1 reads SGHNT; CDR2 reads YENEEA. This CDR3 comprises 16 residues. V dropped 3 bases and J dropped 1; count of bases not matched to a gene: 7. This clone has just a few counts. The authors distributed each subset's genomic DNA evenly over several immunoSEQ plates. Using ten immunoSEQ deep assay plates, investigators sequenced unsorted PBMC DNA. The repertoire was sequenced with immunoSEQ multiplex PCR; TCRdb's copy has only in-frame clones and lacks some. Seen here are around 500,000 clones, 70% to 85% observed once, and the top ten hold about 12%.

Sequenced material: PBMCs. This TCR derives from a middle-aged woman in good health. Some clones in this sample may be carry-over from other donors' samples. V is TRBV11-3 and J is TRBJ2-3; 7 bases are a match to TRBD2. CDR3 coding DNA: TGTGCCAGCAGCTTCAATGCGGGAGCGGGCACAGATACGCAGTATTTT. This encodes CASSFNAGAGTDTQYF.